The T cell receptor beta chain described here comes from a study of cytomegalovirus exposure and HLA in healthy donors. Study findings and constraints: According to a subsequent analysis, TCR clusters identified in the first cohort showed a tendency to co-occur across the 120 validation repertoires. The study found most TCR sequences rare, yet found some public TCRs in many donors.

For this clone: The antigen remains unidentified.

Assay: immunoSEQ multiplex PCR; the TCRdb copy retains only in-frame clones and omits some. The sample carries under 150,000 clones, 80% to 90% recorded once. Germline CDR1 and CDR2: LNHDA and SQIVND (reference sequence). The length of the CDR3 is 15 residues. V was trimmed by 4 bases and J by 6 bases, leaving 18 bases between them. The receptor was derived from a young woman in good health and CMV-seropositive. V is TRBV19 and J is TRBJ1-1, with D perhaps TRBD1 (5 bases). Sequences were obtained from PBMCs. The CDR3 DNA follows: TGTGCCAGTAGTACGCGGACATACCCCCCAGCTGAAGCTTTCTTT. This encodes CASSTRTYPPAEAFF.